Below are 21 T cell receptor beta chains sequenced from a single sample in a study of blood T cell repertoires in COVID-19. Data came from immunoSEQ multiplex PCR; TCRdb stores just in-frame clones and leaves some out. The sample holds hundreds of thousands of clones; around 85% are singletons and the top ten take roughly 3.2%. The specimen was PBMCs or T cells enriched from blood (not recorded which). Receptors originate from a woman aged 45-65 years in a cohort exposed to, infected with or recovered from COVID-19 (not recorded which).

The J gene is TRBJ2-1, the V gene TRBV7-3, with 7 bases matching TRBD2. This CDR3 spans 16 amino acids. With 2 bases clipped from V and 2 bases from J, the junction kept 6 bases outside the gene matches. Germline V gene sequence: CDR1 SGHTA, CDR2 FQGTGA. The CDR3 protein is CASSLYGGGPYNEQFF. In nucleotides, the CDR3 is TGTGCCAGCAGCTTATATGGGGGGGGACCCTACAATGAGCAGTTCTTC. Full variable domain (remainder filled in from reference TRBV7-3 and TRBJ2-1): GAGVSQTPSNKVTEKGKYVELRCDPISGHTALYWYRQSLGQGPEFLIYFQGTGAADDSGLPNDRFFAVRPEGSVSTLKIQRTERGDSAVYLCASSLYGGGPYNEQFFGPGTRLTVL.

This chain links TRBV5-5 with TRBJ2-7; perhaps TRBD1 as D (6 bases). Germline CDR1 reads SGHKS; CDR2 reads YYEKEE (reference sequence). V shed 1 base and J shed 0 bases, with 17 bases lying between them. The CDR3 covers 17 residues. The CDR3 loop reads CASSLFAGAFSSYEQYF. The CDR3 DNA sequence: TGTGCCAGCAGCTTGTTTGCAGGGGCATTTAGCTCCTACGAGCAGTACTTC.

The table lists this clone with a few counts. The rearrangement uses TRBV7-2 and TRBJ2-5; 7 bases agree with TRBD2. Germline CDR1 reads SGHTA; CDR2 reads FQGNSA. The CDR3 contains 16 residues. V shed 5 bases and J 5 bases; nucleotides not matched to a gene: 14. CDR3 DNA: TGTGCCAGCAGCGGAGGGGTCCTAGCGGCCCGGGAGACCCAGTACTTC. The encoded protein is CASSGGVLAARETQYF.

The rearrangement joins TRBV19 to TRBJ1-5, with D tentatively TRBD1 (5 bases). Germline-derived CDR1 and CDR2 are LNHDA and SQIVND (reference sequence). V lost 0 bases and J 7 bases, leaving 10 bases between the germline ends. The CDR3 consists of 14 residues. The DNA of the CDR3 is TGTGCCAGTAGTATAGAGGCAGGGTGGCAGCCCCAGCATTTT. Encoded protein: CASSIEAGWQPQHF.

The chain combines TRBV5-5 with TRBJ1-4; a weak D match, TRBD1 (6 bases). The V end was cut by 2 bases, the J end by 5 bases, with 13 bases between. This CDR3 is built from 15 residues. CDR1 and CDR2 (germline): SGHKS, YYEKEE (reference sequence). CDR3 nucleotide sequence: TGTGCCAGCAGCTTAGTTAGACAGGAAAATGAAAAACTGTTTTTT. It is translated as CASSLVRQENEKLFF.

As regards this clone: This could be a read error, since a much larger clone is one nucleotide away. This chain connects TRBV7-9 to TRBJ1-1; D remains unclear. The CDR3 sequence is 12 residues long. Germline CDR1 SEHNR, CDR2 FQNEAQ (reference sequence). V was clipped by 3 bases and J by 2 bases, with 4 bases between them. CDR3 sequence reads: CASSFFNTEAFF. The CDR3 DNA follows: TGTGCCAGCAGCTTCTTCAACACTGAAGCTTTCTTT.

The V call is TRBV7-2, the J call TRBJ2-3, with D tentatively TRBD1 (6 bases). The CDR3 is 14 amino acids. The V gene lost 1 base and the J gene lost 11 bases, with 16 bases spanning the gap. Germline V gene data show CDR1 as SGHTA and CDR2 as FQGNSA. The CDR3 spells CASSLVPPGQRQYF. Written as DNA, the CDR3 is TGTGCCAGCAGCTTAGTCCCCCCGGGACAAAGGCAGTATTTT.

The gene calls are TRBV7-2 and TRBJ2-3; the match to TRBD2 covers 9 bases. Germline trimming cut 3 bases from V and 2 bases from J; bases unmatched to any gene: 6. This CDR3 region has 16 residues. Germline assignment: CDR1 SGHTA and CDR2 FQGNSA. The CDR3 here is CASSLAGGPYTDTQYF. The CDR3 region has the DNA TGTGCCAGCAGCTTGGCGGGGGGGCCGTACACAGATACGCAGTATTTT.

This clone occurred a few times. V gene TRBV5-1 combines with J gene TRBJ2-7, with TRBD2 matching 13 bases. The germline V gene has CDR1 SGHRS and CDR2 YFSETQ. Trimming removed 6 bases from V and 2 bases from J; junction bases left unmatched: 8. The CDR3 totals 16 residues. The CDR3 DNA reads TGCGCCAGCACGCAGTTTACTAGCGGGGGGGCCTACGAGCAGTACTTC. Its translation: CASTQFTSGGAYEQYF. The full variable domain, in which reference TRBV5-1 and TRBJ2-7 provide the parts outside the CDR3, is KAGVTQTPRYLIKTRGQQVTLSCSPISGHRSVSWYQQTPGQGLQFLFEYFSETQRNKGNFPGRFSGRQFSNSRSEMNVSTLELGDSALYLCASTQFTSGGAYEQYFGPGTRLTVT.

The rearrangement links TRBV15 to TRBJ1-4; D remains unclear. In germline, CDR1 is LNHNV, CDR2 YYDKDF (reference sequence). The CDR3 spans 15 residues. The ends were cut back, 5 bases at V and 4 bases at J, with 14 bases in the middle. The CDR3 bases are TGTGCCACCAGCCATGGGCGTCGGGATAATGAAAAACTGTTTTTT. Protein sequence: CATSHGRRDNEKLFF. Based on the CDR3 plus reference TRBV15 and TRBJ1-4, the full variable domain is DAMVIQNPRYQVTQFGKPVTLSCSQTLNHNVMYWYQQKSSQAPKLLFHYYDKDFNNEADTPDNFQSRRPNTSFCFLDIRSPGLGDTAMYLCATSHGRRDNEKLFFGSGTQLSVL.

V and J are TRBV29-1 and TRBJ1-1, with D tentatively TRBD1 (6 bases). This CDR3 is built from 11 residues. Trimming pared 6 bases from V and 6 bases from J, leaving 11 bases between. Looked up from germline, CDR1 is SQVTM and CDR2 is ANQGSEA. The CDR3 loop reads CSVQQGSEAFF. In nucleotides, the CDR3 is TGCAGCGTCCAACAGGGCTCTGAAGCTTTCTTT.

The genes are TRBV7-6 and TRBJ1-2; 9 positions agree with TRBD1. With V trimmed by 5 bases and J by 4 bases, 5 bases remained unmatched. The CDR3 loop spans 14 amino acids. Per the germline V gene, CDR1 is SGHVS and CDR2 is FNYEAQ. This CDR3 is CASSPGTGSYGYTF. Here the CDR3 DNA reads TGTGCCAGCAGCCCCGGGACAGGGAGCTATGGCTACACCTTC.

Remarks on this clone: The same CDR3 also results from other DNA sequences found in this sample. This chain connects TRBV18 to TRBJ1-1; D is unresolved. V was shortened by 3 bases and J by 4 bases, with 12 bases between the two germline ends. Germline V gene data show CDR1 as KGHSH and CDR2 as LQKENI. The CDR3 runs 14 residues. CDR3 in amino acids: CASSPEGVGTEAFF. The CDR3, as DNA: TGTGCCAGCTCACCTGAGGGAGTTGGCACTGAAGCTTTCTTT.

The chain is built from TRBV7-9 and TRBJ2-3, with 12 bases identical to TRBD2. V shed 5 bases and J 5 bases; nucleotides not matched to a gene: 5. The germline V gene encodes CDR1 SEHNR and CDR2 FQNEAQ (reference sequence). The CDR3 length is 15 residues. CDR3 DNA sequence: TGTGCCAGCAGCCCTAGCGGGGGGGCCCAAGATACGCAGTATTTT. It encodes CASSPSGGAQDTQYF.

This sequence joins TRBV7-9 and TRBJ2-3; D is unclear. The V end was cut by 4 bases, the J end by 6 bases, with 11 bases between. Germline loops: CDR1 SEHNR, CDR2 FQNEAQ (reference sequence). The CDR3 consists of 13 residues. CDR3 sequence reads: CASSSYPEDTQYF. CDR3 DNA: TGTGCCAGCAGCTCCTACCCGGAGGATACGCAGTATTTT.

This rearrangement joins TRBV6-1 to TRBJ2-7, with 8 bases fitting TRBD1. Germline loops: CDR1 MNHNS, CDR2 SASEGT. CDR3 length: 15 amino acids. V lost 1 base to trimming and J lost 2 bases; unmatched junction nucleotides: 4. CDR3 sequence reads: CASSEGPGGPYEQYF. The CDR3 DNA sequence: TGTGCCAGCAGTGAAGGTCCAGGGGGCCCCTACGAGCAGTACTTC.

V and J are TRBV7-9 and TRBJ1-2; no clear D. V was pared by 5 bases and J by 5 bases, with 9 bases between. This CDR3 region has 12 residues. Germline V CDR1 and CDR2: SEHNR, FQNEAQ (reference sequence). The CDR3: CASSRSIYGYTF. As DNA, the CDR3 is TGTGCCAGCAGCCGTAGCATTTATGGCTACACCTTC.

The chain links TRBV28 to TRBJ1-2; D is unresolved. The length of the CDR3 is 15 residues. The V and J ends lost 1 base and 5 bases respectively, with 14 bases between them. Germline CDR1 is MDHEN and CDR2 is SYDVKM. CDR3 sequence: CASSLSPSGGYGYTF. Here the CDR3 DNA reads TGTGCCAGCAGTTTATCGCCGAGCGGAGGGTATGGCTACACCTTC.

The chain has TRBV3-1 (or the pseudogene TRBV3-2) and TRBJ1-2; D gene ambiguous. The germline V and J ends were trimmed by 1 base and 9 bases, with 12 bases remaining between them. The germline gives CDR1 LGHDT, CDR2 YNNKEL (reference sequence). CDR3 length equals 13 residues. Here the CDR3 reads CASSQGGFGSYTF. The DNA for the CDR3 is TGTGCCAGCAGCCAAGGAGGGTTTGGGAGCTACACCTTC.

The V call is TRBV4-2, the J call TRBJ2-2, with 8 bases that match TRBD1. The V and J ends lost 2 bases and 6 bases, in that order; junction bases with no gene match: 8. Germline V gene data show CDR1 as LGHNA and CDR2 as YNFKEQ. The CDR3 runs to 16 residues. The CDR3 spells CASSQLPGGEAGELFF. CDR3 DNA sequence: TGTGCCAGCAGCCAATTACCAGGGGGCGAGGCCGGGGAGCTGTTTTTT.

The chain recombines TRBV24-1 with TRBJ1-1; the D gene is possibly TRBD1 (5 bases). Looked up from germline, CDR1 is KGHDR and CDR2 is SFDVKD. V was shortened by 6 bases and J by 4 bases, with 14 bases between the two germline ends. The CDR3 totals 14 residues. The chain's CDR3 is CATSPGRGVTEAFF. Here the CDR3 DNA reads TGTGCCACCAGTCCGGGGAGGGGAGTCACTGAAGCTTTCTTT.